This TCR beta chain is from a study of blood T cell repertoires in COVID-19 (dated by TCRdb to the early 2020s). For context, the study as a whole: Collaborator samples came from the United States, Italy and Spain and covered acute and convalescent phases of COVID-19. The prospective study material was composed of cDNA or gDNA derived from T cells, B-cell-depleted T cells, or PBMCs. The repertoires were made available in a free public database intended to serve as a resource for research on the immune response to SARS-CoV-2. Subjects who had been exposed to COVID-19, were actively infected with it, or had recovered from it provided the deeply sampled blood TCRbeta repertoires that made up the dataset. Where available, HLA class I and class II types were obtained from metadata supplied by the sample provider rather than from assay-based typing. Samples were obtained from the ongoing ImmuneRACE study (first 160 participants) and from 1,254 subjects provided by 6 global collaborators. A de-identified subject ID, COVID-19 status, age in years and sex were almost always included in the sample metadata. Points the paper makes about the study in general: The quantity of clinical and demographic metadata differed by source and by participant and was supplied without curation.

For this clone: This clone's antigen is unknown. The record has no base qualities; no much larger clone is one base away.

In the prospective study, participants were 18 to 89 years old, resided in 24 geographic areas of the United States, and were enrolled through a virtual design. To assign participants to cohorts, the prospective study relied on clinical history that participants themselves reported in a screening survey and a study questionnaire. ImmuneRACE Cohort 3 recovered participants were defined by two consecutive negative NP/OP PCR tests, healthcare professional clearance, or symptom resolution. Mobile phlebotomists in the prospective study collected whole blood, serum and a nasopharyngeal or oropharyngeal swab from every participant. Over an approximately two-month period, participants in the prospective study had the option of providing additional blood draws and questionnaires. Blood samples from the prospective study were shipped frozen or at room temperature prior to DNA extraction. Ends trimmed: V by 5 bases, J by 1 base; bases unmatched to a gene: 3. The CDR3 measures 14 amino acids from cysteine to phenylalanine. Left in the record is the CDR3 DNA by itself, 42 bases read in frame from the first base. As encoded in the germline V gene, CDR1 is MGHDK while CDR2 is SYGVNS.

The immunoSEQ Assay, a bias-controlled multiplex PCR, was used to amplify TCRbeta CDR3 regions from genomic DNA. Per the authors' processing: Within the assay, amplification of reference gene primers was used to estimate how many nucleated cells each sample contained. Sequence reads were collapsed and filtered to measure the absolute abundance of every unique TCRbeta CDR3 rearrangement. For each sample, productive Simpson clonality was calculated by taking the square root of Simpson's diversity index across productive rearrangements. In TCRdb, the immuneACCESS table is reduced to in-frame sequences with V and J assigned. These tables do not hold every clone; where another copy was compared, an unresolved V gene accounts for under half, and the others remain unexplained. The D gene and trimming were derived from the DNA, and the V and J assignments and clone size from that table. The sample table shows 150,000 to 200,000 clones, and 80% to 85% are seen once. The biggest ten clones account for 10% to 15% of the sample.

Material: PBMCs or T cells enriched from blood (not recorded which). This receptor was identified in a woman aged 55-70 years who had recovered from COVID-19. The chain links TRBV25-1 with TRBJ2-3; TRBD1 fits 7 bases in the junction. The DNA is TGTGCCAGCAGTCGGACAGGCCGCACAGATACGCAGTATTTT. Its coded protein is CASSRTGRTDTQYF.